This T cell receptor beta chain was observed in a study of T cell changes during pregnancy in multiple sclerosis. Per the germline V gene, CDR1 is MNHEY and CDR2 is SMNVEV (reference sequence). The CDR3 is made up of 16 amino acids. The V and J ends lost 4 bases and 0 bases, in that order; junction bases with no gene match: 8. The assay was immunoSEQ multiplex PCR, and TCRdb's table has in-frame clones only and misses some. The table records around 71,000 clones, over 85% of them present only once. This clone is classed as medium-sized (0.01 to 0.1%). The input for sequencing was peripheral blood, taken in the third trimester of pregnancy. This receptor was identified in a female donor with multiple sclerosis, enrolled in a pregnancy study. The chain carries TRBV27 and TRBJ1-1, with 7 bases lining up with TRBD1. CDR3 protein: CASSSLTGKVNTEAFF. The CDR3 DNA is TGTGCCAGCAGTTCCCTGACAGGGAAGGTGAACACTGAAGCTTTCTTT.